This T cell receptor (beta chain) emerged from a study of blood T cell repertoires in COVID-19. Overall study context: The analysed material was cDNA or gDNA that came from T cells, B-cell-depleted T cells, or PBMCs.

Enrolled through a virtual design, the participants were between about 18 and 89 years of age and came from about two dozen US areas. Participants were placed into cohorts based on the clinical history they reported. CDR1 is MNHEY and CDR2 is SMNVEV in the germline V gene (reference sequence). Trimming left V 5 bases short and J 0 bases short, with 11 bases between. There are 15 residues in the CDR3. Here immunoSEQ multiplex PCR was the method, and the copy in TCRdb shows in-frame clones only, minus some. This sample has approximately 280,000 clones; 90% occur once, and the top ten carry approximately 1.5%.

The chain links TRBV27 to TRBJ1-3; possible D gene TRBD1, 6 bases. This TCR derives from a woman aged 18 to 35 with acute COVID-19. The sequenced material came from PBMCs or T cells enriched from blood (not recorded which). As DNA, the CDR3 is TGTGCCAGCAGTCGGGACATAAACTCTGGAAACACCATATATTTT. It encodes CASSRDINSGNTIYF.